This T cell receptor (beta chain) was recorded in a study of blood T cell repertoires in COVID-19. Whole-study context: Both acute and convalescent COVID-19 samples were obtained from the United States, Italy and Spain.

This CDR3 region has 14 residues. Trimming stripped 8 bases from V and 6 bases from J, with 18 bases between. The V gene's germline CDR1 is SGHTA and CDR2 FQGNSA. The data were produced by immunoSEQ multiplex PCR, yet TCRdb's version contains in-frame clones alone and is incomplete. The sample consists of some 500,000 clones, less than 90% of them appearing once. This sequence was found in a woman between 45 and 65 years old with COVID-19, enrolled during active disease. Sequenced sample: peripheral blood. The chain couples TRBV7-2 to TRBJ2-3; tentative D call: TRBD2 (6 bases). Here the CDR3 DNA reads TGTGCCAGCTCGGCTAGCGTTAGCCAGGATACGCAGTATTTT. This sequence encodes CASSASVSQDTQYF.